The clone carrying this TCR beta chain was recorded only once. Its specificity is not known. The sample is drawn from a study of blood T cells in healthy people across ages. About the study: About one barcoded beta molecule was captured per two T cells (by template switching). Regarding the study as a whole: Underestimates were what the diversity estimates from one million T cells were considered to be.

The authors ran a second PCR of about 7 to 12 cycles using a sample-barcoded 5' primer and a J-beta primer mix. In TCRdb, the 5' RACE reads were re-called with MiXCR into one record per CDR3 protein. The repertoire consists of about 670,000 distinct CDR3 sequences, with over 40% occurring once and the leading ten covering 13%. The germline V and J ends were trimmed by 0 bases and 7 bases, with 19 bases remaining between them. CDR1 is SGDLS, CDR2 YYNGEE, per germline. This CDR3 spans 17 amino acids. The chain joins TRBV9 to TRBJ2-2, with D possibly being TRBD1 or TRBD2 (5 bases each). The receptor comes from a woman older than 75 in good health. The sequencing input was blood. The CDR3 coding sequence is TGTGCCAGCAGCGTAGCCCCCACGGGACCGGCAGACGGGGAGCTGTTTTTT. It is translated as CASSVAPTGPADGELFF.